The TCR beta chain under discussion was sequenced for a study of cytomegalovirus exposure and HLA in healthy donors. The germline V gene encodes CDR1 SGHNT and CDR2 YENEEA. With V trimmed by 5 bases and J by 8 bases, 6 bases remained unmatched. The CDR3 length is 15 residues. The PCR made use of 60 Vbeta and 13 Jbeta primers. The data were produced by immunoSEQ multiplex PCR, yet TCRdb's version contains in-frame clones alone and is incomplete. The sample shows about 92,000 clones, nearly 70% of them seen only once. The chain links TRBV11-3 to TRBJ2-1; TRBD2 matches 13 bases. Sequencing used PBMCs. The sequence was collected from a man in his fifties in good health and CMV-seronegative. The CDR3 reads CASSPGLAGTDEQFF. The CDR3 DNA follows: TGTGCCAGCAGCCCGGGACTAGCGGGGACCGATGAGCAGTTCTTC.